This TCR beta chain was sequenced during a study of PD-1 blockade in mismatch repair-deficient tumors. Findings and caveats of the study: Rapid post-treatment expansion, then contraction, generally preceding radiologic response, marked tumor-resident clones.

V dropped 0 bases and J dropped 7; count of bases not matched to a gene: 5. CDR1 is LNHDA, CDR2 SQIVND, per germline (reference sequence). The CDR3 is made up of 16 amino acids. Sequenced by immunoSEQ multiplex PCR; TCRdb stores in-frame clones only, minus some. There are 40,000 to 60,000 clones in the sample; 65% to 85% occur only once, and over 7.5% lies in the top ten. Comments on this clone: What it binds is unknown.

PCR or immunohistochemistry showed mismatch repair deficiency in every enrolled patient. TCRs were sequenced from three patients responding to pembrolizumab. This chain uses TRBV19 with TRBJ1-5, with TRBD1 matching 11 bases. The input for sequencing was peripheral blood, taken roughly 20 weeks after starting pembrolizumab. The source is an adult with mismatch repair-deficient cancer. CDR3 amino acids: CASSIEGQGAKQPQHF. In DNA form, the CDR3 reads TGTGCCAGTAGTATAGAAGGACAGGGGGCGAAACAGCCCCAGCATTTT. Together with reference TRBV19 and TRBJ1-5, the CDR3 gives the full variable domain: DGGITQSPKYLFRKEGQNVTLSCEQNLNHDAMYWYRQDPGQGLRLIYYSQIVNDFQKGDIAEGYSVSREKKESFPLTVTSAQKNPTAFYLCASSIEGQGAKQPQHFGDGTRLSIL.